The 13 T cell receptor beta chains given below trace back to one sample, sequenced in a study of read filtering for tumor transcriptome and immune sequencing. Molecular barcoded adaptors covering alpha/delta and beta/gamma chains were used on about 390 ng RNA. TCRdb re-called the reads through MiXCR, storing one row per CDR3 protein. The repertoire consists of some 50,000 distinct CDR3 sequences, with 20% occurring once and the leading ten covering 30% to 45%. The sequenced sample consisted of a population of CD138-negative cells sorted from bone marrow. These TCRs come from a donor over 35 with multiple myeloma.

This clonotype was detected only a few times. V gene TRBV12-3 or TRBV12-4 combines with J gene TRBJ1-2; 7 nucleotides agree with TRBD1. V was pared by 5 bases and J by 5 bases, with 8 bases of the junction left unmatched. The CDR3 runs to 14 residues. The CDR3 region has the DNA TGTGCCAGCAGTCCAGGGGGTGGGGTATATGGCTACACCTTC. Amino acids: CASSPGGGVYGYTF.

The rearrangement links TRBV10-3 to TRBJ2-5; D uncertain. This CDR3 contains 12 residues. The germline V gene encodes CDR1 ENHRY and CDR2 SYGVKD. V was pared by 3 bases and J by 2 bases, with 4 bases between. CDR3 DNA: TGTGCCATCAGTGACCAGCAAGAGACCCAGTACTTC. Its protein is CAISDQQETQYF.

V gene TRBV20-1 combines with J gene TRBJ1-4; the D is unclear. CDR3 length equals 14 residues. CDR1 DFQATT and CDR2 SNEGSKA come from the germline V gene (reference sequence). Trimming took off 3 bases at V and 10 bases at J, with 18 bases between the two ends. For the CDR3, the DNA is TGCAGTGCTAGGGCCCCTCAGCAGTATGGAAAACTGTTTTTT. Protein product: CSARAPQQYGKLFF.

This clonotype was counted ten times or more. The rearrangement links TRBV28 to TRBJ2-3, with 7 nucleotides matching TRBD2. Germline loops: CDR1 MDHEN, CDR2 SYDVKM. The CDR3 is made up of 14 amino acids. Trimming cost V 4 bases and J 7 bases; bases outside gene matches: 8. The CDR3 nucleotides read TGTGCCAGCAGTTCCGGACTAGTGGGGTATACGCAGTATTTT. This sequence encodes CASSSGLVGYTQYF.

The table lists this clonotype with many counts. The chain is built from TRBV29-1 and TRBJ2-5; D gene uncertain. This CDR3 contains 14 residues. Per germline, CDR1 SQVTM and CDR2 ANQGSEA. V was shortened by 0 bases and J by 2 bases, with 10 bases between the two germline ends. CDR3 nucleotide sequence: TGCAGCGTTGAAGATCTAACAGATCAAGAGACCCAGTACTTC. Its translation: CSVEDLTDQETQYF. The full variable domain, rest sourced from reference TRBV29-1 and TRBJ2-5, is SAVISQKPSRDICQRGTSLTIQCQVDSQVTMMFWYRQQPGQSLTLIATANQGSEATYESGFVIDKFPISRPNLTFSTLTVSNMSPEDSSIYLCSVEDLTDQETQYFGPGTRLLVL.

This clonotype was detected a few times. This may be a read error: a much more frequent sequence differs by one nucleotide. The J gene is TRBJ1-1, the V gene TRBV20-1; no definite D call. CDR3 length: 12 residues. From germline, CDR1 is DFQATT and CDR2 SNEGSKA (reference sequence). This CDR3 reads CSASTRNTEAFF. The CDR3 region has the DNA TGCAGTGCTAGTACTAGGAACACTGAAGCTTTTTTT.

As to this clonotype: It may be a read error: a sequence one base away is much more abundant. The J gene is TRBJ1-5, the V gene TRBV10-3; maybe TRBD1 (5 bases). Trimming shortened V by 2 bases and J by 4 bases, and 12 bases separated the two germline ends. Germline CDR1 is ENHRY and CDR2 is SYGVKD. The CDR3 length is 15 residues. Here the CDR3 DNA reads TGTGCCATCAGTGAGAGCAACAGGCAAAATCAGCCCCAGCATTTT. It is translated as CAISESNRQNQPQHF.

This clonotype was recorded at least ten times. CDR3 residues: CASSPNSGTLPGEQFF. The DNA of the CDR3 is TGTGCCAGCAGCCCAAACTCCGGGACTCTCCCCGGTGAGCAGTTCTTC. The J gene is TRBJ2-1, the V gene TRBV11-2; D may be TRBD2 (6 bases). In germline, CDR1 is SGHAT, CDR2 FQNNGV. V lost 5 bases and J lost 9, with 23 bases in between. The CDR3 covers 16 residues.

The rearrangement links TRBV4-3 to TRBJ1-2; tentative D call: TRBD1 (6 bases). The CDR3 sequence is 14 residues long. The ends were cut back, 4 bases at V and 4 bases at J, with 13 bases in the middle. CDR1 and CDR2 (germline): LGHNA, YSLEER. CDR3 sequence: CASSRTGSSYGYTF. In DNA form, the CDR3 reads TGCGCCAGCAGCCGAACAGGGTCAAGCTATGGCTACACCTTC.

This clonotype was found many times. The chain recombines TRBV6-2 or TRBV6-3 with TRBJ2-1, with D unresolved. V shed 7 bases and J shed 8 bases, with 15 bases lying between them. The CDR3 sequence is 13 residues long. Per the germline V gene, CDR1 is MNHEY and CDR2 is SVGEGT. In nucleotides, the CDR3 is TGTGCCAGCACGGAGTACCGATTTGATGAGCAGTTCTTC. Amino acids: CASTEYRFDEQFF.

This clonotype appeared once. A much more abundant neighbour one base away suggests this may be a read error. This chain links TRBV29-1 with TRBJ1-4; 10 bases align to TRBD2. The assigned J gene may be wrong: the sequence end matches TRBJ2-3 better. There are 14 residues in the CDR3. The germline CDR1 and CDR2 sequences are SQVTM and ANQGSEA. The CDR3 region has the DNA TGCAGCGTTGGAGGACTAGCGGTCGAGGATACGCAGTATTTT. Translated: CSVGGLAVEDTQYF.

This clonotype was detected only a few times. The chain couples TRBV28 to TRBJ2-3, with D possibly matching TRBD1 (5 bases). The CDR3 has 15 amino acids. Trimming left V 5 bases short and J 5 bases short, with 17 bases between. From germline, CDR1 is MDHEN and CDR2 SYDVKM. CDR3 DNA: TGTGCCAGCAGTCCCTCCGGTGGCAGGGAAGATACGCAGTATTTT. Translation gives CASSPSGGREDTQYF.

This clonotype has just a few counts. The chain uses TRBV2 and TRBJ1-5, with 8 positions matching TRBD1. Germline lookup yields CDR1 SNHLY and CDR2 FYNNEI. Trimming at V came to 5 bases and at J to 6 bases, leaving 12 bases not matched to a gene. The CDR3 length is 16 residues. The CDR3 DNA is TGTGCCAGCAGTCAGGACCTTACAGGGGGGCTTCAGCCCCAGCATTTT. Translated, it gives CASSQDLTGGLQPQHF.